Shown below are 10 T cell receptor beta chains from a single sample sequenced in a study of blood T cell repertoires in COVID-19. TCRdb's copy holds only in-frame clones and misses some; the assay was immunoSEQ multiplex PCR. The repertoire holds over 150,000 clones, with 80% to 90% as singletons. Source material: PBMCs or T cells enriched from blood (not recorded which). Receptors originate from a man aged 50-60 years who had recovered from COVID-19.

The chain recombines TRBV12-3 or TRBV12-4 with TRBJ1-3; D unresolved. V lost 2 bases and J 4 bases, leaving 6 bases between the germline ends. CDR3 length equals 13 residues. CDR3 nucleotide sequence: TGTGCCAGCAGTTTACAACGGGGAAACACCATATATTTT. This codes for CASSLQRGNTIYF.

The gene calls are TRBV4-2 and TRBJ1-6; 9 bases line up with TRBD1. Germline V gene data show CDR1 as LGHNA and CDR2 as YNFKEQ. The V segment lost 0 bases and the J segment 6 bases; nucleotides outside the gene matches: 3. There are 16 residues in the CDR3. The CDR3 loop is CASSQEWTGVNSPLHF. The CDR3 DNA reads as TGTGCCAGCAGCCAAGAATGGACAGGGGTTAATTCACCCCTCCACTTT.

The chain uses TRBV10-2 and TRBJ2-1; 15 bases are shared with TRBD2. In germline, CDR1 is WSHSY, CDR2 SAAADI. This CDR3 has 16 amino acids. J lost 10 bases, V lost 4 bases, and 8 bases had no gene match. The CDR3 DNA reads as TGCGCCAGCAGTGGGTGGGGGACTAGCGGGGGGTACGAGCAGTTCTTC. Its protein product is CASSGWGTSGGYEQFF.

The rearrangement links TRBV2 to TRBJ2-2; 7 bases fit TRBD1. This CDR3 is 15 amino acids long. The J segment lost 3 bases and the V segment lost 5 bases, leaving 6 bases of the junction unmatched. Per germline, CDR1 SNHLY and CDR2 FYNNEI. The CDR3: CASSRNTGDTGELFF. CDR3 DNA: TGTGCCAGCAGTAGGAATACAGGGGACACCGGGGAGCTGTTTTTT.

The chain recombines TRBV15 with TRBJ2-1; D is perhaps TRBD1 (5 bases). V lost 8 bases to trimming and J lost 0 bases, with 8 bases between them. The germline CDR1 and CDR2 sequences are LNHNV and YYDKDF (reference sequence). The CDR3 is 13 amino acids. The CDR3 DNA is TGTGCCACCCGACAGAACTCCTACAATGAGCAGTTCTTC. This encodes CATRQNSYNEQFF.

The rearrangement uses TRBV6-5 and TRBJ1-6; the D is unclear. The length of the CDR3 is 13 residues. The germline CDR1 and CDR2 sequences are MNHEY and SVGAGI. Trimming removed 6 bases at V and 7 bases at J, with 10 bases between. CDR3 DNA: TGTGCCAGCAGCCCATATCGGAATTCACCCCTCCACTTT. Translation gives CASSPYRNSPLHF.

J is TRBJ2-7 and V is TRBV7-6; the D gene is possibly TRBD2 (6 bases). The germline gives CDR1 SGHVS, CDR2 FNYEAQ. This CDR3 region has 16 residues. Deletions cut 0 bases from V and 3 bases from J, with 15 bases between. For the CDR3, the DNA is TGTGCCAGCAGCTTAGCCATAAGGGAGGCGGGCTACGAGCAGTACTTC. This codes for CASSLAIREAGYEQYF.

The V and J genes are TRBV7-9 and TRBJ2-3, with TRBD2 as a possible D gene (7 bases). V lost 8 bases and J lost 0, with 18 bases in between. The CDR3 runs 16 residues. Germline CDR1 reads SEHNR; CDR2 reads FQNEAQ (reference sequence). For the CDR3, the DNA is TGTGCCAGCTCATTCCGGTGGGGGGGCAGCACAGATACGCAGTATTTT. Encoded protein: CASSFRWGGSTDTQYF.

This clone was found once. The chain is built from TRBV7-9 and TRBJ2-1; the match to TRBD1 covers 8 bases. Germline V gene sequence: CDR1 SEHNR, CDR2 FQNEAQ (reference sequence). The length of the CDR3 is 15 residues. The V and J ends lost 9 bases and 3 bases, in that order; junction bases with no gene match: 10. CDR3 DNA sequence: TGTGCCAGTGCCCCGAGGACAGGGCTCTACAATGAGCAGTTCTTC. This sequence encodes CASAPRTGLYNEQFF. Variable domain in full (rest from reference TRBV7-9 and TRBJ2-1): DTGVSQNPRHKITKRGQNVTFRCDPISEHNRLYWYRQTLGQGPEFLTYFQNEAQLEKSRLLSDRFSAERPKGSFSTLEIQRTEQGDSAMYLCASAPRTGLYNEQFFGPGTRLTVL.

The chain couples TRBV3-1 (or the pseudogene TRBV3-2) to TRBJ2-5; D remains unclear. The CDR3 loop spans 14 amino acids. The V end was cut by 1 base, the J end by 2 bases, with 8 bases between. CDR1 is LGHDT, CDR2 YNNKEL, per germline (reference sequence). CDR3 coding DNA: TGTGCCAGCAGCCAAGGGCAGGCACAAGAGACCCAGTACTTC. It encodes CASSQGQAQETQYF.